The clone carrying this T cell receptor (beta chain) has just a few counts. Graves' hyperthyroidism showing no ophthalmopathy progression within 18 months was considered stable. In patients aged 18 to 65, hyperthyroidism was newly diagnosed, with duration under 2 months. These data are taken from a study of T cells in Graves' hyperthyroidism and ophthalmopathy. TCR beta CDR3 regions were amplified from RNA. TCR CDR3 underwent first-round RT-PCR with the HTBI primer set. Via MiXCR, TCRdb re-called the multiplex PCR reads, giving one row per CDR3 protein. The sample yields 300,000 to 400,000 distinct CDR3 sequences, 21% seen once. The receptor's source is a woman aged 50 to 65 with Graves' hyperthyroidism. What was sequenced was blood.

CDR3 DNA: TGTGCCAGCAGTGACATGGGGCAGGGGTTCGACGAGCAGTACTTC. Its translation is CASSDMGQGFDEQYF. This rearrangement joins TRBV6-4 to TRBJ2-7; D might be TRBD1 (6 bases). Germline CDR1 MRHNA, CDR2 SNTAGT. The CDR3 has 15 residues. V lost 2 bases and J 5 bases, leaving 16 bases between the germline ends.